Following are 10 T cell receptor beta chains from one sample sequenced in a study of T cell repertoires in cytomegalovirus infection. The antigens for these receptors are not known. Using its own MiXCR run on the reads, TCRdb lists one record per CDR3 protein. The sample holds around 900,000 distinct CDR3 sequences; around 31% are singletons and the top ten take more than 13%. The sequenced sample was cultured CD8+ T cells from PBMCs, obtained from culture after CMV antigen stimulation. These receptors came from a human donor in good health (CMV status not recorded). Some clones in this sample may be carry-over from other donors' samples.

The chain recombines TRBV19 with TRBJ1-2; D might be TRBD1 (6 bases). Germline CDR1 and CDR2: LNHDA and SQIVND (reference sequence). V lost 2 bases and J 6 bases, leaving 13 bases between the germline ends. The CDR3 consists of 14 residues. CDR3 sequence reads: CASSIWDTTHGYTF. CDR3 sequence (DNA): TGTGCCAGTAGTATATGGGACACCACTCATGGCTACACCTTC.

This chain joins TRBV6-1 and TRBJ1-5, with no clear D. Looked up from germline, CDR1 is MNHNS and CDR2 is SASEGT. V gave up 8 bases and J gave up 3 bases, with 8 bases separating them. The CDR3 is 12 amino acids. The CDR3 region is CASLGHNQPQHF. The CDR3 nucleotides are TGTGCCAGCCTAGGCCACAATCAGCCCCAGCATTTT.

The sample holds a few counts of this clonotype. This sequence joins TRBV19 and TRBJ1-2; D may be TRBD1 (5 bases). The CDR3 sequence is 14 residues long. Germline V CDR1 and CDR2: LNHDA, SQIVND (reference sequence). V dropped 7 bases and J dropped 1 base, with 13 bases sitting between them. As DNA, the CDR3 is TGTGCCAGTACCCCCGGGACCGGTAACTATGGCTACACCTTC. This translates into CASTPGTGNYGYTF.

This clonotype was detected many times. This sequence joins TRBV7-6 and TRBJ1-2; 8 positions match TRBD1. CDR1 is SGHVS, CDR2 FNYEAQ, per germline. V lost 1 base and J lost 4; bases outside the gene matches: 11. The CDR3 length is 17 residues. This chain's CDR3 is CASSLDIVRQGSYGYTF. In DNA, the CDR3 is TGTGCCAGCAGCTTAGATATCGTTCGACAGGGGAGCTATGGCTACACCTTC.

The rearrangement joins TRBV12-3 or TRBV12-4 to TRBJ1-2; 11 positions agree with TRBD1. The CDR3 length is 17 residues. V shed 5 bases and J 8 bases; nucleotides not matched to a gene: 16. In DNA form, the CDR3 reads TGTGCCAGCAGTAGCGGCCCACCGGGACAGGGGGGTGGAGGCTACACCTTC. Protein sequence: CASSSGPPGQGGGGYTF.

In its sample, this clonotype was seen many times. The V call is TRBV2, the J call TRBJ1-6; no clear D. The V gene lost 4 bases and the J gene lost 4 bases, with 11 bases spanning the gap. Germline values: CDR1 SNHLY, CDR2 FYNNEI. This CDR3 region has 15 residues. The CDR3, as DNA: TGTGCCAGCAGTGGAAGGACCCCTTATAATTCACCCCTCCACTTT. It translates to CASSGRTPYNSPLHF.

V gene TRBV7-2 combines with J gene TRBJ2-7; tentatively, D is TRBD1 (6 bases). Germline CDR1 SGHTA, CDR2 FQGNSA. This CDR3 spans 10 amino acids. The chain's CDR3 is CASSLEQGRV. The CDR3 nucleotides read TGTGCCAGCAGCTTGGAGCAGGGGCGGGTC.

V and J are TRBV5-5 and TRBJ1-3; the D gene is possibly TRBD1 (5 bases). The CDR3 loop spans 16 amino acids. CDR1 and CDR2 from the germline V gene are SGHKS and YYEKEE (reference sequence). V lost 1 base and J lost 0, with 11 bases in between. CDR3 in amino acids: CASSLSGDSSGNTIYF. The CDR3 region has the DNA TGTGCCAGCAGCTTGAGCGGCGACAGCTCTGGAAACACCATATATTTT.

This clonotype has more than one count but fewer than ten. CDR3 coding DNA: TGTGCCAGCAGTTTATGGACAGGGACGGCAAACACCATATATTTT. It specifies CASSLWTGTANTIYF. The chain joins TRBV28 to TRBJ1-3; 7 bases map to TRBD1. The V gene's germline CDR1 is MDHEN and CDR2 SYDVKM. With 0 bases clipped from V and 6 bases from J, the junction kept 5 bases outside the gene matches. The CDR3 covers 15 residues.

This clonotype occurred many times. The chain joins TRBV7-6 to TRBJ1-1; D remains unclear. The CDR3 is made up of 14 amino acids. CDR1 is SGHVS and CDR2 is FNYEAQ in the germline V gene. V lost 2 bases and J lost 5, with 12 bases in between. This CDR3 is CASSLRPTGTEAFF. CDR3 DNA sequence: TGTGCCAGCAGCTTAAGGCCAACGGGAACTGAAGCTTTCTTT.